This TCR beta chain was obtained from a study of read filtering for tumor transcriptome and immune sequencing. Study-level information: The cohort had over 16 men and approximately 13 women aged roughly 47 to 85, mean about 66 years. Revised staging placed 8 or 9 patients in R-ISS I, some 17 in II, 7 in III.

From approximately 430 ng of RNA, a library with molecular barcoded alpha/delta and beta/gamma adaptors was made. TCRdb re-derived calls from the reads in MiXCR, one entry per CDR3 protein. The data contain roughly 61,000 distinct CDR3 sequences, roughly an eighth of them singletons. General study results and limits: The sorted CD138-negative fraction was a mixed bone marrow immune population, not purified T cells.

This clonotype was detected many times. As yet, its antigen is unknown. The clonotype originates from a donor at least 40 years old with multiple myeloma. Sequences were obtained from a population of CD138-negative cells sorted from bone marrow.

CDR3 sequence: CASSVSGRREAFF. The CDR3 DNA is TGTGCCAGCAGCGTATCCGGGCGAAGAGAAGCTTTCTTT. The rearrangement uses TRBV7-9 and TRBJ1-1, with unresolved D. The germline V and J ends were trimmed by 5 bases and 8 bases, with 15 bases remaining between them. CDR3 length: 13 residues. CDR1 is SEHNR, CDR2 FQNEAQ, per germline (reference sequence). Drawing the rest from reference TRBV7-9 and TRBJ1-1, the complete variable domain is DTGVSQNPRHKITKRGQNVTFRCDPISEHNRLYWYRQTLGQGPEFLTYFQNEAQLEKSRLLSDRFSAERPKGSFSTLEIQRTEQGDSAMYLCASSVSGRREAFFGQGTRLTVV.